This T cell receptor beta chain comes out of a study of neoadjuvant anti-PD-1 for oral cavity cancer. Study summary: Non-progressing patients received a fourth nivolumab dose near day 43, then surgery on days 50-56.

Details on this clone: The target antigen is unknown.

Assay used: immunoSEQ multiplex PCR; TCRdb lists only in-frame clones, some missing. The table shows 9,600 or so clones, with over 65% occurring only once. The V end was cut by 5 bases, the J end by 0 bases, with 13 bases between. CDR3 size: 16 residues. CDR1 is MGHDK, CDR2 SYGVNS, per germline. Time point described: after neoadjuvant nivolumab, at surgical resection. Cohort: HPV-negative, locally advanced oral cavity squamous cell carcinoma patients. Study-wide findings and caveats: After neoadjuvant nivolumab, PBMC T cell clonality was significantly higher in non-responders than responders. Treg/Th17 ratio rose with pretreatment blood and fell with post-treatment tumor TCRbeta clonality.

This chain uses TRBV25-1 with TRBJ2-2, with TRBD2 as a possible D gene (7 bases). Source: PBMCs, taken after nivolumab (anti-PD-1) treatment. This clonotype originated in a person between 35 and 79 years old with oral cavity squamous cell carcinoma. CDR3 region: CASSLGGGANTGELFF. The CDR3 DNA follows: TGTGCCAGCAGTCTTGGGGGGGGCGCGAACACCGGGGAGCTGTTTTTT.